A selection of T cell receptor beta chains follows, all from one sample in a study of T cells in Graves' hyperthyroidism and ophthalmopathy. TCRdb passed the multiplex PCR reads through MiXCR, listing each CDR3 protein once. Of approximately 870,000 distinct CDR3 sequences listed, around 39% are singletons. What was sequenced was blood. These receptors were collected from a man between 18 and 35 years old with Graves' hyperthyroidism. The CDR3 runs from the conserved cysteine through the conserved F or W. The D gene is left open where the match is weak. The size field is filled for only some rows; it gives once, few, many or a size class.

.	TRBV29-1	.	TRBJ2-1	CSVERGNEQFF	TGCAGCGTTGAACGAGGTAATGAGCAGTTCTTC
few	TRBV10-3	.	TRBJ1-6	CASSWTAVNSPLHF	TGTGCCAGCAGCTGGACAGCTGTTAATTCACCCCTCCACTTT
.	TRBV29-1	.	TRBJ1-1	CSTRHAMNTEAFF	TGCAGCACAAGACACGCCATGAACACTGAAGCTTTCTTT
.	TRBV7-9	TRBD1	TRBJ1-1	CASSPGQGARRAFF	TGTGCCAGCAGCCCTGGACAGGGGGCGAGACGAGCTTTCTTT
few	TRBV2	TRBD1	TRBJ1-1	CASRGRDRVLHTEAFF	TGTGCCAGCAGGGGCCGGGACAGGGTGTTGCACACTGAAGCTTTCTTT
many	TRBV5-1	.	TRBJ1-1	CASSLSSGDAEAFF	TGCGCCAGCAGCCTTTCCTCGGGGGATGCTGAAGCTTTCTTT
few	TRBV2	TRBD2	TRBJ2-2	CASSEVAGGGGELFF	TGTGCCAGCAGTGAAGTAGCGGGAGGTGGCGGGGAGCTGTTTTTT
.	TRBV9	.	TRBJ2-7	CASSATGSTSYEQCF	TGTGCCAGCAGCGCAACAGGGTCGACCTCCTACGAGCAGTGCTTC
few	TRBV7-9	TRBD1	TRBJ1-5	CASSPTTGGYSNQPQHF	TGTGCCAGCAGCCCAACGACAGGGGGTTATAGCAATCAGCCCCAGCATTTT
few	TRBV14	.	TRBJ1-3	CASSQVTGAGNTIYF	TGTGCCAGCAGCCAAGTAACGGGGGCCGGAAACACCATATATTTT
.	TRBV11-3	.	TRBJ1-1	CASSLGGRWTEAFF	TGTGCCAGCAGCTTAGGGGGAAGGTGGACTGAAGCTTTCTTT
.	TRBV11-1	.	TRBJ2-7	CASNVGGPGYEQYF	TGTGCCAGCAACGTAGGCGGACCTGGGTACGAGCAGTACTTC
few	TRBV20-1	TRBD1	TRBJ2-5	CSARGLDRGTQYF	TGCAGTGCTAGGGGACTTGACAGGGGGACCCAGTACTTC
.	TRBV9	TRBD1	TRBJ2-6	CASSAGTATSNVLTF	TGTGCCAGCAGCGCCGGGACAGCAACTTCCAACGTCCTGACTTTC
few	TRBV7-8	.	TRBJ2-5	CASSSQRGTTQETQYF	TGTGCCAGCAGCTCACAGAGGGGGACTACCCAAGAGACCCAGTACTTC
.	TRBV7-2	.	TRBJ1-1	CASSQEGEQGRAFF	TGCGCCAGCAGCCAAGAAGGAGAACAGGGACGAGCTTTCTTT
many	TRBV9	TRBD2	TRBJ2-5	CASTPGEGETQYF	TGTGCCAGCACCCCGGGGGAGGGAGAGACCCAGTACTTC
.	TRBV20-1	TRBD2	TRBJ2-7	CSVTKTSGVVPYEQYF	TGCAGCGTTACGAAGACTAGCGGGGTTGTTCCCTACGAGCAGTACTTC
.	TRBV11-2	TRBD2	TRBJ2-5	CASSPSGLGGETQYF	TGTGCCAGCAGCCCCTCGGGACTAGGAGGAGAGACCCAGTACTTC
few	TRBV9	TRBD1	TRBJ1-1	CASSAGTGHTEAFF	TGTGCCAGCAGCGCCGGGACAGGCCACACTGAAGCTTTCTTT
.	TRBV7-9	TRBD1	TRBJ2-7	CAGSLAGGSYEQYF	TGTGCCGGCAGCTTAGCAGGGGGCTCCTACGAGCAGTACTTC
.	TRBV5-1	.	TRBJ2-2	CASSLAAAYPGELFF	TGCGCCAGCAGCTTGGCTGCAGCCTACCCCGGGGAGCTGTTTTTT
.	TRBV2	.	TRBJ1-4	CASSLQPAPLEKLFF	TGTGCCAGCAGTTTACAACCAGCTCCCCTTGAAAAACTGTTTTTT
.	TRBV9	.	TRBJ1-3	CASSVGSGGPSGNTIYF	TGTGCCAGCAGCGTCGGTAGCGGGGGACCCTCTGGAAACACCATATATTTT
.	TRBV6-5	.	TRBJ1-1	CASSYSSGGRTEAFF	TGTGCCAGCAGTTACTCGAGTGGGGGGCGGACTGAAGCTTTCTTT
many	TRBV10-3	.	TRBJ1-2	CAISESAAANYGYTF	TGTGCCATCAGTGAGTCGGCGGCAGCGAACTATGGCTACACCTTC
many	TRBV7-9	TRBD1	TRBJ1-1	CASSPTGGREAFF	TGTGCCAGCAGTCCAACAGGGGGCCGGGAAGCTTTCTTT
.	TRBV2	TRBD1	TRBJ1-6	CASRIQGVVYSPLHF	TGTGCCAGCAGAATCCAGGGGGTGGTCTATTCACCCCTCCACTTT
many	TRBV20-1	.	TRBJ2-5	CSARLGWEETQYF	TGCAGTGCGAGACTAGGGTGGGAAGAGACCCAGTACTTC